Following are 31 T cell receptor beta chains from one sample sequenced in a study of shared clonotypes between healthy human individuals. CD45RO negativity and positive selection for CCR7 defined naive CD8 cells, a population that excluded terminally differentiated effector memory CD45RA+ cells. Some clones are missing from TCRdb's copy, which holds only in-frame ones; the method was immunoSEQ multiplex PCR. The sample yields around 600,000 clones, about 95% seen once. Sequenced input: naive CD8+ T cells sorted from blood. The receptors here all came from a woman aged 25 to 39 in good health.

This chain uses TRBV6-5 with TRBJ2-3; tentatively, D is TRBD1 or TRBD2 (6 bases each). Trimming left V 2 bases short and J 4 bases short, with 10 bases between. CDR3 length: 14 residues. The germline gives CDR1 MNHEY, CDR2 SVGAGI. The CDR3 DNA reads as TGTGCCAGCAGTTACGCCGGGGGCGCAGATACGCAGTATTTT. The encoded protein is CASSYAGGADTQYF.

The rearrangement uses TRBV5-8 and TRBJ1-5; weak D call: TRBD1 (6 bases). The CDR3 consists of 16 residues. Trimming left V 4 bases short and J 2 bases short, with 16 bases between. The germline CDR1 and CDR2 sequences are SGHTS and YDEGEE. CDR3 sequence: CASSPAGQRGNQPQHF. CDR3 in DNA: TGTGCCAGCAGCCCAGCCGGACAGAGAGGCAATCAGCCCCAGCATTTT. The full variable domain, with the rest looked up from reference TRBV5-8 and TRBJ1-5, is EAGVTQSPTHLIKTRGQQATLRCSPISGHTSVYWYQQALGLGLQFLLWYDEGEERNRGNFPPRFSGRQFPNYSSELNVNALELEDSALYLCASSPAGQRGNQPQHFGDGTRLSIL.

The rearrangement links TRBV2 to TRBJ2-7; perhaps TRBD2 as D (5 bases). Germline V gene data show CDR1 as SNHLY and CDR2 as FYNNEI. This CDR3 is 13 amino acids long. V was pared by 9 bases and J by 6 bases, with 18 bases between. As DNA, the CDR3 is TGTGCCAGTAAGCGGTCCCACGCCCTCGAGCAGTACTTC. Protein product: CASKRSHALEQYF.

This chain joins TRBV27 and TRBJ2-5; TRBD1 aligns across 7 bases. Germline V lookup: CDR1 MNHEY, CDR2 SMNVEV (reference sequence). This CDR3 is 15 amino acids long. V lost 3 bases to trimming and J lost 1 base; unmatched junction nucleotides: 5. CDR3 in amino acids: CASSFRRDSQETQYF. CDR3 nucleotide sequence: TGTGCCAGCAGTTTCCGACGGGACAGCCAAGAGACCCAGTACTTC.

This clone occurred a few times. This chain links TRBV7-9 with TRBJ1-1; D is unresolved. Germline values: CDR1 SEHNR, CDR2 FQNEAQ (reference sequence). V was trimmed by 1 base and J by 4 bases, leaving 7 bases between them. The CDR3 is 13 amino acids. The CDR3 protein is CASSLELATEAFF. The CDR3 DNA is TGTGCCAGCAGCTTAGAGTTGGCCACTGAAGCTTTCTTT.

The chain couples TRBV19 to TRBJ1-1; possibly TRBD1 for D (5 bases). The germline V gene has CDR1 LNHDA and CDR2 SQIVND (reference sequence). CDR3 length: 14 residues. Trimming cost V 3 bases and J 4 bases, with 12 bases left between them. This chain's CDR3 is CASSIGSGVTEAFF. CDR3 nucleotides: TGTGCCAGTAGTATCGGTTCGGGGGTCACTGAAGCTTTCTTT.

The V and J genes are TRBV28 and TRBJ2-7; 11 bases match TRBD2. The CDR3 loop spans 13 amino acids. Germline CDR1 reads MDHEN; CDR2 reads SYDVKM. Losses at the gene ends were 6 bases for V and 4 bases for J; bases not matched to a gene: 2. This CDR3 reads CASSVAGGYEQYF. CDR3 sequence (DNA): TGTGCCAGCAGCGTAGCGGGAGGGTACGAGCAGTACTTC.

CDR3 DNA sequence: TGTGCCAGCAGCCCTCTCCGGGTTTTGGGAGAGACCCAGTACTTC. Protein sequence: CASSPLRVLGETQYF. This chain links TRBV9 with TRBJ2-5; D gene uncertain. Germline values: CDR1 SGDLS, CDR2 YYNGEE. The CDR3 spans 15 residues. Trimming removed 4 bases from V and 4 bases from J, with 17 bases in between.

The rearrangement joins TRBV25-1 to TRBJ1-1; a possible D gene is TRBD1 (5 bases). V dropped 3 bases and J dropped 7 bases, with 21 bases sitting between them. Germline V lookup: CDR1 MGHDK, CDR2 SYGVNS. This CDR3 has 16 residues. The CDR3 loop reads CASSDAPGPSRVEAFF. CDR3 nucleotide sequence: TGTGCCAGCAGTGACGCTCCAGGGCCGTCTCGGGTTGAAGCTTTCTTT.

The chain recombines TRBV25-1 with TRBJ2-2; 15 bases map to TRBD2. The trim removed 3 bases at V and 4 bases at J, leaving 3 bases unmatched. The CDR3 loop spans 17 amino acids. Germline-derived CDR1 and CDR2 are MGHDK and SYGVNS. The CDR3 DNA follows: TGTGCCAGCAGTGATCGGACTAGCGGGAGGGCCACCGGGGAGCTGTTTTTT. It codes for CASSDRTSGRATGELFF.

With respect to this clone: Other DNA sequences within the sample encode an identical CDR3. The chain couples TRBV6-5 to TRBJ2-7; no reliable D call. This CDR3 is built from 13 residues. V was clipped by 2 bases and J by 1 base, with 6 bases between them. Germline V CDR1 and CDR2: MNHEY, SVGAGI. The CDR3 loop is CASSYGESYEQYF. The CDR3 DNA sequence: TGTGCCAGCAGTTACGGGGAATCCTACGAGCAGTACTTC.

The chain carries TRBV28 and TRBJ1-6, with D perhaps TRBD1 (5 bases). The CDR3 spans 15 residues. V was clipped by 4 bases and J by 3 bases, with 10 bases between them. CDR1 and CDR2 (germline): MDHEN, SYDVKM. CDR3 residues: CASSSAGRYNSPLHF. The CDR3 DNA follows: TGTGCCAGCAGTTCGGCAGGGCGCTATAATTCACCCCTCCACTTT. Full variable domain (missing parts from reference TRBV28 and TRBJ1-6): DVKVTQSSRYLVKRTGEKVFLECVQDMDHENMFWYRQDPGLGLRLIYFSYDVKMKEKGDIPEGYSVSREKKERFSLILESASTNQTSMYLCASSSAGRYNSPLHFGNGTRLTVT.

The chain is built from TRBV28 and TRBJ1-2; 10 bases are shared with TRBD1. CDR1 and CDR2 (germline): MDHEN, SYDVKM. The CDR3 runs 17 residues. The V and J ends lost 3 bases and 2 bases, in that order; junction bases with no gene match: 9. CDR3 DNA sequence: TGTGCCAGCAGTTTCACCCGCGGGACAGGGGAGAACTATGGCTACACCTTC. This translates into CASSFTRGTGENYGYTF.

The chain is built from TRBV11-2 and TRBJ2-7; TRBD2 agrees at 13 bases. V lost 0 bases to trimming and J lost 4 bases; unmatched junction nucleotides: 3. This CDR3 has 16 amino acids. Looked up from germline, CDR1 is SGHAT and CDR2 is FQNNGV. The CDR3 spells CASSLELAGGGYEQYF. CDR3 nucleotides: TGTGCCAGCAGCTTAGAACTAGCGGGAGGGGGGTACGAGCAGTACTTC.

The J gene is TRBJ2-7, the V gene TRBV27; D uncertain. CDR3 length equals 15 residues. Germline V gene data show CDR1 as MNHEY and CDR2 as SMNVEV (reference sequence). The V end was cut by 3 bases, the J end by 2 bases, with 14 bases between. The CDR3 nucleotides read TGTGCCAGCAGTTTTTGGTATGGCGGCCCCTACGAGCAGTACTTC. It specifies CASSFWYGGPYEQYF.

The chain recombines TRBV4-1 with TRBJ2-7, with 8 bases lining up with TRBD2. Trimming took 6 bases from V and 5 from J; bases not matched to a gene: 15. CDR1 and CDR2 from the germline V gene are MGHRA and YSYEKL. The CDR3 loop spans 16 amino acids. The DNA of the CDR3 is TGCGCCAGCAGGGGAGGGGGGGTAGCGGGAAACCACGAGCAGTACTTC. Protein: CASRGGGVAGNHEQYF.

The CDR3 bases are TGTGCCAGTAGTATAATGTGGGGGAATGAAAAACTGTTTTTT. Encoded protein: CASSIMWGNEKLFF. The chain carries TRBV19 and TRBJ1-4, with TRBD1 as a possible D gene (5 bases). V lost 2 bases and J lost 5, with 9 bases in between. Germline V gene data show CDR1 as LNHDA and CDR2 as SQIVND (reference sequence). This CDR3 is 14 amino acids long. The full variable domain, rest sourced from reference TRBV19 and TRBJ1-4, is DGGITQSPKYLFRKEGQNVTLSCEQNLNHDAMYWYRQDPGQGLRLIYYSQIVNDFQKGDIAEGYSVSREKKESFPLTVTSAQKNPTAFYLCASSIMWGNEKLFFGSGTQLSVL.

The V and J genes are TRBV29-1 and TRBJ2-5, with 7 positions matching TRBD2. TRBJ2-7 explains the end of the DNA better; the J call may be wrong. CDR3 length: 13 amino acids. Germline lookup yields CDR1 SQVTM and CDR2 ANQGSEA. DNA of the CDR3: TGCAGCGTTGTTCCCGGGGGGAGCTACGAGCAGTACTTC. Translated, it gives CSVVPGGSYEQYF.

The V call is TRBV2, the J call TRBJ2-5, with TRBD2 identical over 11 bases. The end of the DNA is better explained by TRBJ2-7, so the J call may be wrong. This CDR3 spans 15 amino acids. CDR1 is SNHLY, CDR2 FYNNEI, per germline. The CDR3 is CASSEGLAETYEQYF. The CDR3 nucleotides read TGTGCCAGCAGTGAGGGACTAGCGGAAACCTACGAGCAGTACTTC.

The J gene is TRBJ2-7, the V gene TRBV28, with 12 bases aligning to TRBD2. Germline CDR1 reads MDHEN; CDR2 reads SYDVKM. This CDR3 comprises 16 residues. V lost 2 bases to trimming and J lost 3 bases; unmatched junction nucleotides: 5. This CDR3 is CASSLATSGGGYEQYF. The CDR3 DNA sequence: TGTGCCAGCAGTTTAGCGACTAGCGGGGGCGGCTACGAGCAGTACTTC.

Only a few counts were recorded for this clone. The chain is built from TRBV20-1 and TRBJ1-1; D unclear. Germline CDR1 is DFQATT and CDR2 is SNEGSKA (reference sequence). Trimming left V 5 bases short and J 0 bases short, with 4 bases between. This CDR3 contains 11 residues. The CDR3 region is CSALLNTEAFF. The CDR3 bases are TGCAGTGCTCTCTTGAACACTGAAGCTTTCTTT.

Points on this clone: This could be a read error, since a much larger clone is one nucleotide away. The genes are TRBV13 and TRBJ2-3, with D unclear. The V and J ends lost 5 bases and 2 bases respectively, with 2 bases between them. This CDR3 has 11 amino acids. Germline lookup yields CDR1 PRHDT and CDR2 FYEKMQ (reference sequence). The CDR3 here is CASSNTDTQYF. Written as DNA, the CDR3 is TGTGCCAGCAGCAACACAGATACGCAGTATTTT.

CDR3 amino acids: CASSFRITGELFF. For the CDR3, the DNA is TGTGCCAGCAGTTTCCGGATCACCGGGGAGCTGTTTTTT. The chain recombines TRBV28 with TRBJ2-2; D gene unclear. CDR3 length equals 13 residues. V was pared by 3 bases and J by 4 bases, with 6 bases between. CDR1 MDHEN and CDR2 SYDVKM come from the germline V gene.

This chain connects TRBV30 to TRBJ2-1; 7 bases map to TRBD1. The V gene's germline CDR1 is GTSNPN and CDR2 SVGIG (reference sequence). This CDR3 has 17 residues. Germline trimming cut 3 bases from V and 5 bases from J; bases unmatched to any gene: 16. The CDR3 nucleotides read TGTGCCTGGAGCCCGCTTATCCGACAGGGAATGGACAATGAGCAGTTCTTC. It codes for CAWSPLIRQGMDNEQFF.

On this clone: At the DNA level, this CDR3 is encoded by other sequences in the same sample as well. This sequence joins TRBV7-9 and TRBJ2-1; possible D gene TRBD1, 5 bases. The CDR3 sequence is 15 residues long. The germline V gene has CDR1 SEHNR and CDR2 FQNEAQ (reference sequence). With 6 bases removed from V and 0 bases from J, the gap between germline ends came to 12 bases. CDR3 region: CASSSQGSSYNEQFF. The DNA for the CDR3 is TGTGCCAGCAGTAGTCAGGGTTCCTCCTACAATGAGCAGTTCTTC. Drawing the rest from reference TRBV7-9 and TRBJ2-1, the complete variable domain is DTGVSQNPRHKITKRGQNVTFRCDPISEHNRLYWYRQTLGQGPEFLTYFQNEAQLEKSRLLSDRFSAERPKGSFSTLEIQRTEQGDSAMYLCASSSQGSSYNEQFFGPGTRLTVL.

The chain is built from TRBV7-9 and TRBJ1-1, with D hard to call. Germline values: CDR1 SEHNR, CDR2 FQNEAQ (reference sequence). The CDR3 spans 15 residues. With 5 bases removed from V and 3 bases from J, the gap between germline ends came to 16 bases. CDR3 nucleotide sequence: TGTGCCAGCAGCCCCGTAGCTGGATTGGACACTGAAGCTTTCTTT. Translation gives CASSPVAGLDTEAFF.

This chain links TRBV6-5 with TRBJ2-2; either TRBD1 or TRBD2 may fit D (5 bases each). V dropped 2 bases and J dropped 5 bases, with 9 bases sitting between them. CDR1 is MNHEY and CDR2 is SVGAGI in the germline V gene. This CDR3 comprises 14 residues. The CDR3 here is CASSYRGRTGELFF. The CDR3, as DNA: TGTGCCAGCAGTTACAGGGGACGAACCGGGGAGCTGTTTTTT.

V and J are TRBV27 and TRBJ1-5; no reliable D call. Trimming cost V 5 bases and J 3 bases, with 5 bases left between them. The CDR3 is 12 amino acids. CDR1 is MNHEY and CDR2 is SMNVEV in the germline V gene (reference sequence). CDR3 sequence reads: CASSAFNQPQHF. DNA of the CDR3: TGTGCCAGCAGTGCCTTCAATCAGCCCCAGCATTTT.

The chain couples TRBV30 to TRBJ1-1, with D hard to call. The V and J ends lost 5 bases and 2 bases respectively, with 3 bases between them. This CDR3 is built from 10 residues. CDR1 is GTSNPN and CDR2 is SVGIG in the germline V gene (reference sequence). Here the CDR3 DNA reads TGTGCCTGGGGAAACACTGAAGCTTTCTTT. As protein: CAWGNTEAFF.

This chain uses TRBV14 with TRBJ2-5, with D perhaps matching TRBD2 (7 bases). The J call may be mistaken, given a closer DNA end match to TRBJ2-7. Germline assignment: CDR1 SGHDN and CDR2 FVKESK. The CDR3 loop spans 15 amino acids. For the CDR3, the DNA is TGTGCCAGCAGCCAAGGGTTCGGGGGGCCTTACGAGCAGTACTTC. Protein product: CASSQGFGGPYEQYF.

The chain links TRBV11-1 to TRBJ2-7, with 9 bases aligning to TRBD2. J was trimmed by 0 bases and V by 5 bases; bases with no gene match: 5. The CDR3 totals 15 residues. Germline lookup yields CDR1 SGHAT and CDR2 FQDESV (reference sequence). Here the CDR3 reads CASSNGLASSYEQYF. The CDR3, as DNA: TGTGCCAGCAGCAACGGACTAGCGTCCTCCTACGAGCAGTACTTC.